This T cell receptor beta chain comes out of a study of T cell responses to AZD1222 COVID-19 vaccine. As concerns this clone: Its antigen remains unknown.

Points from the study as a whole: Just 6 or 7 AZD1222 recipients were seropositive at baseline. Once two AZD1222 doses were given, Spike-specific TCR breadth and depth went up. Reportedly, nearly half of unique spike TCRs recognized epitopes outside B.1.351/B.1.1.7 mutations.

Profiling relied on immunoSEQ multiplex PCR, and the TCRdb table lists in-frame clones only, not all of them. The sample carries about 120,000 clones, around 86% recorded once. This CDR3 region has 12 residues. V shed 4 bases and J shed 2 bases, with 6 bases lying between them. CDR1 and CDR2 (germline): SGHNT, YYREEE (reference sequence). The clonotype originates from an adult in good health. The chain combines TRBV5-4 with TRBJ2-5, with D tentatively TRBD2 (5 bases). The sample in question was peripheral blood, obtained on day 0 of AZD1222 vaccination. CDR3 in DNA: TGTGCCAGCAGCCCGGGGCAAGAGACCCAGTACTTC. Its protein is CASSPGQETQYF.